A single sample is the source of the 31 T cell receptor beta chains below, sequenced in a study of control samples from healthy donors and cancer patients. Some clones are missing from TCRdb's copy, which holds only in-frame ones; the method was immunoSEQ multiplex PCR. The table lists 150,000 to 200,000 clones, roughly 90% of them singletons. Sequences were obtained from blood. The source of these receptors is a woman aged 25 to 39 in good health.

This clone was found once. The V call is TRBV2, the J call TRBJ2-5; D is possibly TRBD2 (6 bases). Germline V gene data show CDR1 as SNHLY and CDR2 as FYNNEI. There are 13 residues in the CDR3. Trimming stripped 6 bases from V and 9 bases from J, with 17 bases between. The CDR3 loop reads CASSADIRRAQYF. CDR3 in DNA: TGTGCCAGCAGCGCTGACATAAGGAGGGCCCAGTACTTC.

The chain has TRBV7-9 and TRBJ2-5; TRBD2 is a possible D gene (7 bases). Germline lookup yields CDR1 SEHNR and CDR2 FQNEAQ (reference sequence). V lost 3 bases, J lost 5 bases, and 16 bases lay in between. The CDR3 extends over 15 amino acids. CDR3 coding DNA: TGTGCCAGCAGCTTCCAGGGAGGGCAGGGGGAGACCCAGTACTTC. As protein: CASSFQGGQGETQYF.

The chain has TRBV28 and TRBJ2-7; TRBD2 matches at 9 bases. From germline, CDR1 is MDHEN and CDR2 SYDVKM. The length of the CDR3 is 15 residues. V lost 2 bases, J lost 5 bases, and 7 bases stayed unmatched. In nucleotides, the CDR3 is TGTGCCAGCAGTTTAGGGGCGGGAGGGCCCCACGAGCAGTACTTC. As protein: CASSLGAGGPHEQYF.

V is TRBV4-1 and J is TRBJ2-2; TRBD1 matches at 7 bases. In germline, CDR1 is MGHRA, CDR2 YSYEKL. The CDR3 length is 15 residues. Germline trimming cut 4 bases from V and 4 bases from J; bases unmatched to any gene: 6. This CDR3 is CASSLATGITGELFF. The CDR3 DNA sequence: TGCGCCAGCAGCCTGGCGACAGGGATCACCGGGGAGCTGTTTTTT.

The genes are TRBV27 and TRBJ2-3; 9 bases match TRBD2. The junction had 5 bases not matched to a gene; V was cut back by 4 bases and J by 3 bases. In germline, CDR1 is MNHEY, CDR2 SMNVEV (reference sequence). The CDR3 runs 15 residues. CDR3 in DNA: TGTGCCAGCAGTTCCATAGCGGGAGTAACAGATACGCAGTATTTT. Translating gives CASSSIAGVTDTQYF.

V and J are TRBV28 and TRBJ2-7; D is perhaps TRBD1 or TRBD2 (5 bases each). V gave up 5 bases and J gave up 3 bases, with 20 bases separating them. Germline-derived CDR1 and CDR2 are MDHEN and SYDVKM. The CDR3 extends over 16 amino acids. The CDR3 nucleotides are TGTGCCAGCAGTATTGGGGGACCCCCTCAGGGCTACGAGCAGTACTTC. It codes for CASSIGGPPQGYEQYF.

For the CDR3, the DNA is TGTGCCAGCAGTTTATGGGGTCGGGATACGCAGTATTTT. This sequence encodes CASSLWGRDTQYF. The chain links TRBV28 to TRBJ2-3; D is unresolved. CDR3 length: 13 amino acids. Germline V gene data show CDR1 as MDHEN and CDR2 as SYDVKM. The ends were cut back, 0 bases at V and 6 bases at J, with 7 bases in the middle.

The chain employs TRBV5-1 and TRBJ1-1; 11 nucleotides line up with TRBD1. Trimming cost V 0 bases and J 2 bases; bases outside gene matches: 6. The CDR3 runs 17 residues. Germline V gene sequence: CDR1 SGHRS, CDR2 YFSETQ. In nucleotides, the CDR3 is TGCGCCAGCAGCTTGGGGGACAGGGGGGATCTCAACACTGAAGCTTTCTTT. This gives the protein CASSLGDRGDLNTEAFF. Based on the CDR3 plus reference TRBV5-1 and TRBJ1-1, the full variable domain is KAGVTQTPRYLIKTRGQQVTLSCSPISGHRSVSWYQQTPGQGLQFLFEYFSETQRNKGNFPGRFSGRQFSNSRSEMNVSTLELGDSALYLCASSLGDRGDLNTEAFFGQGTRLTVV.

The CDR3 protein is CASGQDNSPLHF. As DNA, the CDR3 is TGCGCCAGCGGACAGGATAATTCACCCCTCCACTTT. The chain links TRBV4-1 to TRBJ1-6; TRBD1 aligns across 7 bases. V gave up 8 bases and J gave up 5 bases; unmatched junction bases: 0. The CDR3 has 12 amino acids. From germline, CDR1 is MGHRA and CDR2 YSYEKL.

The V gene is TRBV19, the J gene TRBJ2-1, with 9 bases that match TRBD2. The CDR3 runs 16 residues. The V and J ends lost 4 bases and 3 bases, in that order; junction bases with no gene match: 7. Germline CDR1 LNHDA, CDR2 SQIVND (reference sequence). The CDR3 coding sequence is TGTGCCAGTAGTACGGGGACTAGCCTCATCTACAATGAGCAGTTCTTC. This gives the protein CASSTGTSLIYNEQFF.

DNA of the CDR3: TGTGCCAGCAGTCCAACTAGACAAGAGACCCAGTACTTC. Protein: CASSPTRQETQYF. The rearrangement joins TRBV6-6 to TRBJ2-5; possibly TRBD2 for D (5 bases). CDR1 MNHNY and CDR2 SVGAGI come from the germline V gene (reference sequence). The CDR3 has 13 residues. V lost 5 bases, J lost 2 bases, and 9 bases lay in between.

The gene calls are TRBV12-5 and TRBJ2-3, with no clear D. The germline CDR1 and CDR2 sequences are LGHNT and FRNRAP. The CDR3 sequence is 9 residues long. The DNA for the CDR3 is TGTGCCACTTTGAAGCCGCAGTATTTT. It codes for CATLKPQYF.

The J gene is TRBJ2-7, the V gene TRBV5-1; TRBD2 agrees at 7 bases. The ends lost 2 bases at V and 7 bases at J; junction bases unmatched: 9. The CDR3 is made up of 14 amino acids. CDR1 is SGHRS, CDR2 YFSETQ, per germline. The CDR3 spells CASSLQSLALEQYF. The CDR3 DNA follows: TGCGCCAGCAGCTTACAGTCACTAGCGCTGGAGCAGTACTTC.

The chain is built from TRBV14 and TRBJ2-1; D tentatively reads TRBD1 or TRBD2 (5 bases each). The CDR3 spans 16 residues. V lost 0 bases and J lost 8, with 17 bases in between. Per germline, CDR1 SGHDN and CDR2 FVKESK. CDR3 amino acids: CASSQESGTLFDEQFF. The CDR3 region has the DNA TGTGCCAGCAGCCAAGAGTCCGGGACCTTATTCGATGAGCAGTTCTTC.

The V gene is TRBV15, the J gene TRBJ2-1, with 7 bases lining up with TRBD2. This CDR3 is 14 amino acids long. Germline values: CDR1 LNHNV, CDR2 YYDKDF (reference sequence). With 3 bases clipped from V and 6 bases from J, the junction kept 5 bases outside the gene matches. The CDR3 DNA is TGTGCCACCAGCAGGGGGGGGAGCGGCAATGAGCAGTTCTTC. Protein sequence: CATSRGGSGNEQFF. The whole variable domain, remainder taken from reference TRBV15 and TRBJ2-1, is DAMVIQNPRYQVTQFGKPVTLSCSQTLNHNVMYWYQQKSSQAPKLLFHYYDKDFNNEADTPDNFQSRRPNTSFCFLDIRSPGLGDTAMYLCATSRGGSGNEQFFGPGTRLTVL.

DNA of the CDR3: TGTGCCAGCAGCCCCCCCGGACAGTTCCCGACCTACGAGCAGTACTTC. This translates into CASSPPGQFPTYEQYF. V gene TRBV28 combines with J gene TRBJ2-7; a possible D gene is TRBD1 (6 bases). V was clipped by 6 bases and J by 2 bases, with 20 bases between them. CDR1 is MDHEN and CDR2 is SYDVKM in the germline V gene. The CDR3 runs 16 residues.

The chain employs TRBV4-2 and TRBJ1-4; D is unresolved. Germline V gene lookup returns CDR1 LGHNA and CDR2 YNFKEQ. The CDR3 is 16 amino acids. The V end lost 0 bases, the J end lost 5 bases, and 13 bases lay between the germline ends. CDR3 sequence: CASSQDHGGGNEKLFF. The CDR3 DNA follows: TGTGCCAGCAGCCAAGATCATGGCGGAGGAAATGAAAAACTGTTTTTT.

V usage is TRBV11-2 and J usage is TRBJ1-2; D is ambiguous. The CDR3 contains 18 residues. Trimming stripped 1 base from V and 3 bases from J, with 21 bases between. The germline V gene has CDR1 SGHAT and CDR2 FQNNGV. The CDR3 loop reads CASSLVRSSKKGYYGYTF. CDR3 nucleotide sequence: TGTGCCAGCAGCTTAGTTCGGTCCAGCAAAAAAGGGTACTATGGCTACACCTTC.

The chain has TRBV4-1 and TRBJ2-1; D not certain. Trimming took 4 bases from V and 4 from J, leaving 11 bases between them. This CDR3 region has 14 residues. Germline CDR1 reads MGHRA; CDR2 reads YSYEKL. The CDR3 loop reads CASSRLDPYNEQFF. The CDR3 DNA is TGCGCCAGCAGCCGTCTAGACCCTTACAATGAGCAGTTCTTC.

The rearrangement links TRBV3-1 (or the pseudogene TRBV3-2) to TRBJ1-4; 7 nucleotides agree with TRBD1. The germline CDR1 and CDR2 sequences are LGHDT and YNNKEL (reference sequence). J was trimmed by 8 bases and V by 1 base; bases with no gene match: 7. This CDR3 is 15 amino acids long. DNA of the CDR3: TGTGCCAGCAGCCAAGCGGACAGGCGAGCAGAAAAACTGTTTTTT. It yields the protein CASSQADRRAEKLFF.

This clone was counted a single time. The chain joins TRBV12-5 to TRBJ2-5; D is ambiguous. V was shortened by 4 bases and J by 5 bases, with 8 bases between the two germline ends. The CDR3 extends over 12 amino acids. CDR1 and CDR2 from the germline V gene are LGHNT and FRNRAP. CDR3 protein: CASGSQSETQYF. The CDR3 nucleotides read TGTGCTAGTGGTTCTCAATCGGAGACCCAGTACTTC.

The J gene is TRBJ2-7, the V gene TRBV7-8; the match to TRBD2 covers 11 bases. The germline gives CDR1 SGHVS, CDR2 FQNEAQ. V shed 0 bases and J 0 bases; nucleotides not matched to a gene: 7. The CDR3 sequence is 18 residues long. The DNA of the CDR3 is TGTGCCAGCAGCTTAGCGGAGGGACTAGCGGCAACCTCCTACGAGCAGTACTTC. It codes for CASSLAEGLAATSYEQYF.

A single count supports this clone. The chain is built from TRBV28 and TRBJ2-7, with 7 bases aligning to TRBD1. From germline, CDR1 is MDHEN and CDR2 SYDVKM. CDR3 size: 14 residues. CDR3 bases: TGTGCTTTAATCCGACAGGGAAGGTCCTACGAGCAGTACTTC. It is translated as CALIRQGRSYEQYF. The full variable domain, completed using reference TRBV28 and TRBJ2-7, is DVKVTQSSRYLVKRTGEKVFLECVQDMDHENMFWYRQDPGLGLRLIYFSYDVKMKEKGDIPEGYSVSREKKERFSLILESASTNQTSMYLCALIRQGRSYEQYFGPGTRLTVT.

J is TRBJ2-1 and V is TRBV2, with 11 bases aligning to TRBD2. V lost 5 bases and J lost 8; bases outside the gene matches: 8. CDR1 and CDR2 from the germline V gene are SNHLY and FYNNEI. The CDR3 has 15 residues. The CDR3 DNA sequence: TGTGCCAGCAGTTTCGTAGCGGGAGGGCGCGATGAGCAGTTCTTC. Amino acids: CASSFVAGGRDEQFF.

The chain carries TRBV30 and TRBJ1-5; D call uncertain. Germline loops: CDR1 GTSNPN, CDR2 SVGIG (reference sequence). There are 13 residues in the CDR3. V was shortened by 2 bases and J by 0 bases, with 5 bases between the two germline ends. Here the CDR3 DNA reads TGTGCCTGGAGTCCGAATAGCAATCAGCCCCAGCATTTT. As protein: CAWSPNSNQPQHF.

This clone was recorded a few times. The V and J genes are TRBV27 and TRBJ1-5, with 10 bases identical to TRBD1. Per the germline V gene, CDR1 is MNHEY and CDR2 is SMNVEV (reference sequence). V lost 5 bases to trimming and J lost 4 bases; unmatched junction nucleotides: 14. The CDR3 length is 18 residues. The CDR3 region is CASSNTLEGTGENQPQHF. The CDR3 coding sequence is TGTGCCAGCAGTAATACTCTCGAGGGGACAGGGGAGAATCAGCCCCAGCATTTT.

This clone came up once. The J gene is TRBJ1-1, the V gene TRBV3-1 (or the pseudogene TRBV3-2); no reliable D call. This CDR3 comprises 15 residues. The germline V gene encodes CDR1 LGHDT and CDR2 YNNKEL (reference sequence). Trimming stripped 0 bases from V and 5 bases from J, with 13 bases between. The CDR3 DNA reads TGTGCCAGCAGCCAAGATTCGGGATTCGTAACTGAAGCTTTCTTT. Its translation is CASSQDSGFVTEAFF.

CDR3 DNA sequence: TGTGCCAGCAGCCTAACGTGGCCGGGAGGAGGTTACTACGAGCAGTACTTC. This translates into CASSLTWPGGGYYEQYF. This rearrangement joins TRBV27 to TRBJ2-7, with 7 bases aligning to TRBD2. The CDR3 consists of 17 residues. Trimming removed 6 bases from V and 3 bases from J; junction bases left unmatched: 17. CDR1 MNHEY and CDR2 SMNVEV come from the germline V gene (reference sequence).

The rearrangement links TRBV5-1 to TRBJ2-1; D not resolved. The V gene's germline CDR1 is SGHRS and CDR2 YFSETQ. Trimming left V 1 base short and J 6 bases short, with 5 bases between. The CDR3 runs 12 residues. The CDR3 here is CASSLSSNEQFF. DNA for the CDR3: TGCGCCAGCAGCTTGTCTTCCAATGAGCAGTTCTTC.

This chain joins TRBV2 and TRBJ1-6; 7 bases are shared with TRBD1. CDR3 length: 19 amino acids. The germline V gene encodes CDR1 SNHLY and CDR2 FYNNEI. The V segment lost 4 bases and the J segment 0 bases; nucleotides outside the gene matches: 12. For the CDR3, the DNA is TGTGCCAGCAGTGGGCGGGGACAGAATTGGAGCTCCTATAATTCACCCCTCCACTTT. This translates into CASSGRGQNWSSYNSPLHF.

The chain carries TRBV18 and TRBJ1-4; D is uncertain. Trimming shortened V by 4 bases and J by 4 bases, and 13 bases separated the two germline ends. The CDR3 has 15 residues. Germline CDR1 reads KGHSH; CDR2 reads LQKENI. The CDR3 DNA follows: TGTGCCAGCTCACGAGCTCCGGGTCGTAATGAAAAACTGTTTTTT. It specifies CASSRAPGRNEKLFF.